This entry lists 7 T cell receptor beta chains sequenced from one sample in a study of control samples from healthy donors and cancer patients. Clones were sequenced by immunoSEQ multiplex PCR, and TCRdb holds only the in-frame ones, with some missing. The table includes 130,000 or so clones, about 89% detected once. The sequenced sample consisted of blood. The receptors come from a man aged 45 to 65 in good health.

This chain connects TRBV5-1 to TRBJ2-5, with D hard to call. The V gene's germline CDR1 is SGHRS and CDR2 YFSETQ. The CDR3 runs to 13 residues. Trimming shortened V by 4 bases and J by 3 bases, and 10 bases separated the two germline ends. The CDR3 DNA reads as TGCGCCAGCAGCCCGCCCCCCGAAGAGACCCAGTACTTC. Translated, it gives CASSPPPEETQYF. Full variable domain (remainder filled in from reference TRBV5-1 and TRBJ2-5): KAGVTQTPRYLIKTRGQQVTLSCSPISGHRSVSWYQQTPGQGLQFLFEYFSETQRNKGNFPGRFSGRQFSNSRSEMNVSTLELGDSALYLCASSPPPEETQYFGPGTRLLVL.

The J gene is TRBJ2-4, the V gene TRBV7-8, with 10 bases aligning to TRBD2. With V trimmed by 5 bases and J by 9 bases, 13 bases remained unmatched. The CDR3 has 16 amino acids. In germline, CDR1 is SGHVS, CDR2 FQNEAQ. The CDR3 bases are TGTGCCAGCAGCCCTTCCAGCGGGGGGGCAGGCAGCATTCAGTACTTC. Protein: CASSPSSGGAGSIQYF. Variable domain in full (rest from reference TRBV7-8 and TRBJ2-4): GAGVSQSPRYKVAKRGQDVALRCDPISGHVSLFWYQQALGQGPEFLTYFQNEAQLDKSGLPSDRFFAERPEGSVSTLKIQRTQQEDSAVYLCASSPSSGGAGSIQYFGAGTRLSVL.

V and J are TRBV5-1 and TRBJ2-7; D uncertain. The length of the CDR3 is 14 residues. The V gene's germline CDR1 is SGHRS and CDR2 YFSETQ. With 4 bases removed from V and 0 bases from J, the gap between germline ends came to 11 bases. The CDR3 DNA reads TGCGCCAGCAGCCCGGGTCTCGGCTCCTACGAGCAGTACTTC. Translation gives CASSPGLGSYEQYF.

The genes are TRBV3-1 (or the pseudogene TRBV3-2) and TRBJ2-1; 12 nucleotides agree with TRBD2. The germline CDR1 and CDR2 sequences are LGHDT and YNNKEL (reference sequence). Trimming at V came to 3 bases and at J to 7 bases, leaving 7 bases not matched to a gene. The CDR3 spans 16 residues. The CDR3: CASSQGRLAGENEQFF. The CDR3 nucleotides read TGTGCCAGCAGCCAGGGAAGACTAGCGGGGGAGAATGAGCAGTTCTTC.

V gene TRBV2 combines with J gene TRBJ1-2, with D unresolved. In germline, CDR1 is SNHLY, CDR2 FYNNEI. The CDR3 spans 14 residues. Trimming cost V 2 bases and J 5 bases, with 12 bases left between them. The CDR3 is CASSERWETYGYTF. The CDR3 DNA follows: TGTGCCAGCAGTGAAAGATGGGAGACTTATGGCTACACCTTC.

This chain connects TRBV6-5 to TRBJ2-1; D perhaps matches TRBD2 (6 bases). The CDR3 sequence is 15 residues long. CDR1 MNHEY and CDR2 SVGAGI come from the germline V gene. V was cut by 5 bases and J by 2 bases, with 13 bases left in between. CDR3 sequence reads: CASSTQRVPYNEQFF. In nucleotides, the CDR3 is TGTGCCAGCAGTACCCAGCGGGTTCCCTACAATGAGCAGTTCTTC.

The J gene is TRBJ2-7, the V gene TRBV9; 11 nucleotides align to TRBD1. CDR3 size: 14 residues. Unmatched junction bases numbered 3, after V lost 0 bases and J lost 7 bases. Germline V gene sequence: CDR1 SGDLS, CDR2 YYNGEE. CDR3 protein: CASSVGGQGGEQYF. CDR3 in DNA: TGTGCCAGCAGCGTAGGGGGACAGGGGGGAGAGCAGTACTTC.